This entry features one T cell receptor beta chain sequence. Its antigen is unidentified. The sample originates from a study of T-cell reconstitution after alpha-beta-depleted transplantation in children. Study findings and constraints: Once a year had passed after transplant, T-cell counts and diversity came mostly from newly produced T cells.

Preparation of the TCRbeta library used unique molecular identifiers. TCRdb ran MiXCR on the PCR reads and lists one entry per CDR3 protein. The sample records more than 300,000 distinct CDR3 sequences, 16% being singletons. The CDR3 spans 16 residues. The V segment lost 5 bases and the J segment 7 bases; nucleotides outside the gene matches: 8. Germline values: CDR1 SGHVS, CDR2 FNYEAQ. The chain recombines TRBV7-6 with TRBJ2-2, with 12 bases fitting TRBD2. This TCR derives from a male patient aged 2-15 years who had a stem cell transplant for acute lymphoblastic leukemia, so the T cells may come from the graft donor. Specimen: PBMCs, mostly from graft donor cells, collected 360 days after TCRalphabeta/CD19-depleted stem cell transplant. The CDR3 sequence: CASSKTSGGTFGELFF. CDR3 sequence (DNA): TGTGCCAGCAGCAAAACTAGCGGGGGGACCTTCGGGGAGCTGTTTTTT.